The present T cell receptor (beta chain) was sequenced within a study of blood T cell repertoires in COVID-19. Study background: Specimens from acute and convalescent COVID-19 originated in the United States, Italy and Spain.

TCRdb keeps only in-frame clones here, not all; method: immunoSEQ multiplex PCR. Among 120,000 or so clones listed, about 70% were seen once. From germline, CDR1 is MGHDK and CDR2 SYGVNS. CDR3 size: 12 residues. V lost 4 bases and J 3 bases, leaving 7 bases between the germline ends. The chain combines TRBV25-1 with TRBJ2-7; no reliable D call. This TCR was sampled from a man in his 60s with acute or convalescent COVID-19. Sequenced input: peripheral blood. This chain's CDR3 is CASSGALYEQYF. The CDR3 DNA reads TGTGCCAGCAGTGGGGCCCTCTACGAGCAGTACTTC.